This T cell receptor (beta chain) was sequenced in a study of identical twins. It was template switching that added a universal primer site, and there were unique molecular identifiers on the cDNA. MiXCR, applied by TCRdb to the 5' RACE reads, yields one record per CDR3 protein. Among approximately 1.8 million distinct CDR3 sequences listed, more than 30% were seen once. General study findings and limits: The analysis was cross-sectional rather than longitudinal within donors. Twin pairs' shared out-of-frame alpha sequences were enriched in low generation probability. Cord blood beta clonotypes present at high abundance carried fewer insertions; no such pattern appeared in memory repertoires.

This clonotype was detected a few times. Its antigen remains unknown. The sample comprised cord blood. The sequence was collected from a newborn girl in good health.

CDR3 region: CASSLNPGSGNEQFF. The DNA for the CDR3 is TGTGCCAGCAGTTTAAATCCGGGTTCGGGGAATGAGCAGTTCTTC. This sequence joins TRBV2 and TRBJ2-1; TRBD2 is a possible D gene (5 bases). V was shortened by 5 bases and J by 7 bases, with 18 bases between the two germline ends. Germline V gene lookup returns CDR1 SNHLY and CDR2 FYNNEI. The CDR3 runs to 15 residues.